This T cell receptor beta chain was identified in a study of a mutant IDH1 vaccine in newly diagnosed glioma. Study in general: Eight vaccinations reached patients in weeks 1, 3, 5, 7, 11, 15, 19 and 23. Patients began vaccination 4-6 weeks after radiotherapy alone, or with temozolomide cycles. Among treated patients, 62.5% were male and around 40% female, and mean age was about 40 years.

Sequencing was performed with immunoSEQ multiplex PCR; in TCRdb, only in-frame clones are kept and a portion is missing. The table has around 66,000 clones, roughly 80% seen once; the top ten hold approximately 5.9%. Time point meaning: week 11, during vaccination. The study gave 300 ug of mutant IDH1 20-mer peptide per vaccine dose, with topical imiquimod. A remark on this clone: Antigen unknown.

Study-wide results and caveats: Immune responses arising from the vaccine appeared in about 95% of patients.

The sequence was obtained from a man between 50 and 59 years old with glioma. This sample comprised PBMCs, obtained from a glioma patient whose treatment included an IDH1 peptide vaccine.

The CDR3 sequence is CASSINSYGYTF. The CDR3 bases are TGTGCCAGTAGTATAAACAGCTATGGCTACACCTTC. The chain links TRBV19 to TRBJ1-2, with D unresolved. The CDR3 runs to 12 residues. Per the germline V gene, CDR1 is LNHDA and CDR2 is SQIVND (reference sequence). V lost 2 bases and J 4 bases, leaving 5 bases between the germline ends. Filled out from reference TRBV19 and TRBJ1-2, the complete variable domain reads DGGITQSPKYLFRKEGQNVTLSCEQNLNHDAMYWYRQDPGQGLRLIYYSQIVNDFQKGDIAEGYSVSREKKESFPLTVTSAQKNPTAFYLCASSINSYGYTFGSGTRLTVV.